Presented here are 32 T cell receptor beta chains from one specimen sequenced in a study of Graves' ophthalmopathy and Graves' hyperthyroidism. The TCR beta CDR3 regions underwent amplification from RNA transcripts. The workflow started with a first-round RT-PCR run with HTBI primers and then moved on to a second-round multiplex PCR. TCRdb called the multiplex PCR reads again in MiXCR, with one record for every CDR3 protein. The table has around 400,000 distinct CDR3 sequences, around 16% seen once. Material: peripheral blood. These receptors all come from a woman aged 18-29 years with Graves' ophthalmopathy.

This clonotype was recorded at least ten times. The chain combines TRBV12-3 or TRBV12-4 with TRBJ2-1; D is perhaps TRBD2 (6 bases). There are 12 residues in the CDR3. The germline V and J ends were trimmed by 5 bases and 16 bases, with 18 bases remaining between them. The CDR3 DNA follows: TGTGCCAGCAGTGGGGTTGGGGAGGAGGGATTCTTC. It encodes CASSGVGEEGFF.

This clonotype occurred many times. The J gene is TRBJ1-6, the V gene TRBV7-2; 7 bases align to TRBD1. Germline lookup yields CDR1 SGHTA and CDR2 FQGNSA. V trimming: 3 bases; J trimming: 5 bases; junction bases outside the gene matches: 4. CDR3 length: 15 amino acids. CDR3 protein: CASSFPDRDNSPLHF. The DNA of the CDR3 is TGTGCCAGCAGCTTCCCAGACAGGGATAATTCACCCCTCCACTTT. Based on the CDR3 plus reference TRBV7-2 and TRBJ1-6, the full variable domain is GAGVSQSPSNKVTEKGKDVELRCDPISGHTALYWYRQSLGQGLEFLIYFQGNSAPDKSGLPSDRFSAERTGGSVSTLTIQRTQQEDSAVYLCASSFPDRDNSPLHFGNGTRLTVT.

This clonotype was observed at least ten times. The chain is built from TRBV20-1 and TRBJ1-5; D possibly corresponds to TRBD1 (6 bases). The length of the CDR3 is 15 residues. The germline V gene encodes CDR1 DFQATT and CDR2 SNEGSKA (reference sequence). V lost 0 bases to trimming and J lost 4 bases, with 13 bases between them. The chain's CDR3 is CSARDIHRENQPQHF. As DNA, the CDR3 is TGCAGTGCTAGAGATATCCACAGGGAGAATCAGCCCCAGCATTTT.

This clonotype was seen at least ten times. J is TRBJ2-2 and V is TRBV19, with 8 bases aligning to TRBD1. The length of the CDR3 is 13 residues. V shed 11 bases, J shed 8 bases, and the junction held 10 bases outside the gene matches. The germline V gene encodes CDR1 LNHDA and CDR2 SQIVND (reference sequence). This CDR3 reads CAVSRTGSGELFF. The CDR3 DNA sequence: TGTGCCGTCTCAAGGACAGGGTCGGGGGAGCTGTTTTTT.

Only a few counts were recorded for this clonotype. This chain links TRBV18 with TRBJ1-5; TRBD1 matches at 7 bases. Germline values: CDR1 KGHSH, CDR2 LQKENI. The junction had 11 bases not matched to a gene; V was cut back by 3 bases and J by 0 bases. The CDR3 runs 18 residues. As DNA, the CDR3 is TGTGCCAGCTCACCGAGGGGACAGCCTAGGTTTAGCAATCAGCCCCAGCATTTT. It specifies CASSPRGQPRFSNQPQHF. Full variable domain (outside the CDR3, taken from reference TRBV18 and TRBJ1-5): NAGVMQNPRHLVRRRGQEARLRCSPMKGHSHVYWYRQLPEEGLKFMVYLQKENIIDESGMPKERFSAEFPKEGPSILRIQQVVRGDSAAYFCASSPRGQPRFSNQPQHFGDGTRLSIL.

Ten or more counts support this clonotype. The chain has TRBV6-2 or TRBV6-3 and TRBJ2-5; 10 positions match TRBD2. Germline V gene data show CDR1 as MNHEY and CDR2 as SVGEGT. This CDR3 comprises 17 residues. The V segment lost 0 bases and the J segment 5 bases; nucleotides outside the gene matches: 9. The CDR3 region is CASSYSSLAGARETQYF. CDR3 in DNA: TGTGCCAGCAGTTACTCGAGTCTAGCGGGGGCCCGGGAGACCCAGTACTTC.

Many counts were recorded for this clonotype. This CDR3 is CASSMSPGTASYEQYF. DNA of the CDR3: TGTGCCAGTAGTATGAGTCCGGGGACAGCCTCCTACGAGCAGTACTTC. This sequence joins TRBV19 and TRBJ2-7; TRBD1 aligns across 7 bases. Losses at the gene ends were 3 bases for V and 0 bases for J; bases not matched to a gene: 8. CDR3 length: 16 residues. Germline V gene sequence: CDR1 LNHDA, CDR2 SQIVND (reference sequence). The full variable domain, in which reference TRBV19 and TRBJ2-7 provide the parts outside the CDR3, is DGGITQSPKYLFRKEGQNVTLSCEQNLNHDAMYWYRQDPGQGLRLIYYSQIVNDFQKGDIAEGYSVSREKKESFPLTVTSAQKNPTAFYLCASSMSPGTASYEQYFGPGTRLTVT.

This clonotype appeared many times. The chain recombines TRBV14 with TRBJ1-6; D ambiguous. CDR3 length equals 15 residues. Germline values: CDR1 SGHDN, CDR2 FVKESK. Trimming left V 4 bases short and J 9 bases short, with 16 bases between. The CDR3 is CASSLGLQYVSPLHF. CDR3 in DNA: TGTGCCAGCAGCCTAGGATTACAGTATGTTTCACCCCTCCACTTT.

This clonotype was recorded many times. The V and J genes are TRBV11-2 and TRBJ2-7, with TRBD2 identical over 8 bases. Per germline, CDR1 SGHAT and CDR2 FQNNGV. V trimming: 3 bases; J trimming: 0 bases; junction bases outside the gene matches: 13. CDR3 length: 18 residues. The CDR3 DNA reads TGTGCCAGCAGCTTTAAGACTAGCGATCTAAGACCCTCCTACGAGCAGTACTTC. This sequence encodes CASSFKTSDLRPSYEQYF. Full variable domain (rest looked up from reference TRBV11-2 and TRBJ2-7): EAGVAQSPRYKIIEKRQSVAFWCNPISGHATLYWYQQILGQGPKLLIQFQNNGVVDDSQLPKDRFSAERLKGVDSTLKIQPAKLEDSAVYLCASSFKTSDLRPSYEQYFGPGTRLTVT.

This clonotype appeared many times. V is TRBV11-2 and J is TRBJ2-3; D is unresolved. Trimming stripped 6 bases from V and 2 bases from J, with 15 bases between. The CDR3 is 15 amino acids. Germline CDR1 and CDR2: SGHAT and FQNNGV. The CDR3 bases are TGTGCCAGCAGACCCACCCCCGGCTTCACAGATACGCAGTATTTT. This gives the protein CASRPTPGFTDTQYF.

This clonotype was seen many times. The CDR3 DNA reads TGTGCCAGCAGCCCAGGGGACAGGGGACACACCATATATTTT. This encodes CASSPGDRGHTIYF. The genes are TRBV7-9 and TRBJ1-3; TRBD1 aligns across 10 bases. Trimming at V came to 5 bases and at J to 8 bases, leaving 6 bases not matched to a gene. Germline CDR1 and CDR2: SEHNR and FQNEAQ (reference sequence). The CDR3 is 14 residues long.

With regard to this clonotype: A read error is likely, as this CDR3 ends without the conserved phenylalanine or tryptophan. No DNA is shown, since the ends of the CDR3 on it are uncertain; the CDR3 is the one TCRdb lists. This sequence joins TRBV28 and TRBJ2-7; TRBD1 was called by the table and not checked on the DNA. Germline V gene lookup returns CDR1 MDHEN and CDR2 SYDVKM. The CDR3 is 8 amino acids long, termini counted. This CDR3 is CASSSMTG.

This clonotype occurred a few times. The chain recombines TRBV12-3 or TRBV12-4 with TRBJ1-2, with TRBD1 matching over 8 bases. V dropped 6 bases and J dropped 8; count of bases not matched to a gene: 8. The CDR3 contains 13 residues. CDR3 DNA sequence: TGTGCCAGCAGACCGACAGGGGCTGGCGGCTACACCTTC. Protein product: CASRPTGAGGYTF.

This clonotype was seen more than once but under ten times. A much larger clone lies one base from this, so it may be a read error. The chain is built from TRBV5-8 and TRBJ2-5; TRBD2 might be the D (5 bases). CDR1 and CDR2 (germline): SGHTS, YDEGEE. With 7 bases removed from V and 6 bases from J, the gap between germline ends came to 28 bases. The length of the CDR3 is 17 residues. The CDR3 sequence: CASGQSAGRAWPQTQYF. CDR3 nucleotide sequence: TGTGCCAGCGGCCAGTCTGCTGGGAGAGCTTGGCCACAGACCCAGTACTTC.

In this sample, this clonotype turned up many times. This chain links TRBV25-1 with TRBJ1-2; no clear D gene. The germline V and J ends were trimmed by 0 bases and 7 bases, with 6 bases remaining between them. This CDR3 contains 12 residues. From germline, CDR1 is MGHDK and CDR2 SYGVNS. CDR3 loop: CASSEYQIGYTF. Written as DNA, the CDR3 is TGTGCCAGCAGTGAATACCAGATTGGCTACACCTTC.

This clonotype was detected many times. V usage is TRBV20-1 and J usage is TRBJ2-7; 7 nucleotides align to TRBD2. This CDR3 has 12 residues. V dropped 1 base and J dropped 6; count of bases not matched to a gene: 3. In germline, CDR1 is DFQATT, CDR2 SNEGSKA (reference sequence). This CDR3 reads CSARGGGAEQYF. For the CDR3, the DNA is TGCAGTGCTAGAGGGGGAGGGGCCGAGCAGTACTTC.

On this clonotype: The conserved final phenylalanine or tryptophan is absent from the CDR3, which likely points to a read error. V gene TRBV20-1 combines with J gene TRBJ2-6; possible D gene TRBD1, 6 bases. Trimming cost V 3 bases and J 2 bases, with 11 bases left between them. Germline V gene sequence: CDR1 DFQATT, CDR2 SNEGSKA (reference sequence). The CDR3 covers 15 residues. CDR3 sequence: CSASGGRAGANVLTL. The CDR3 nucleotides are TGCAGTGCTAGTGGGGGCAGGGCTGGGGCCAACGTCCTGACTCTC.

The genes are TRBV7-2 and TRBJ2-7; D might be TRBD1 (5 bases). Trimming stripped 5 bases from V and 5 bases from J, with 10 bases between. The CDR3 sequence is 12 residues long. Per the germline V gene, CDR1 is SGHTA and CDR2 is FQGNSA. The CDR3 region is CASSTQGNEQYF. DNA of the CDR3: TGTGCCAGCAGCACGCAGGGCAACGAGCAGTACTTC.

This clonotype was observed at least ten times. One junction end does not reproduce the germline sequence, and a read error may be involved. V and J are TRBV4-3 and TRBJ1-5; no clear D. This CDR3 is 14 amino acids long. The germline gives CDR1 LGHNA, CDR2 YSLEER. The CDR3 coding sequence is TGCGCCAGCAGCCCCGACCCACTAAATCCGCCCCAGCATTTT. Protein: CASSPDPLNPPQHF.

This clonotype has a count of ten or more. The chain carries TRBV30 and TRBJ1-3; 7 bases map to TRBD1. The CDR3 is 11 residues long. The trim removed 0 bases at V and 16 bases at J, leaving 6 bases unmatched. Germline-derived CDR1 and CDR2 are GTSNPN and SVGIG (reference sequence). CDR3 in amino acids: CAWSVLGTVYF. The CDR3 DNA follows: TGTGCCTGGAGTGTACTGGGGACAGTCTATTTT.

The rearrangement uses TRBV11-2 and TRBJ2-2, with D hard to call. There are 14 residues in the CDR3. Trimming removed 0 bases at V and 8 bases at J, with 10 bases between. Germline V gene lookup returns CDR1 SGHAT and CDR2 FQNNGV. Written as DNA, the CDR3 is TGTGCCAGCAGCTTAGATCGTAGTCCTGGGGAGCTGTTTTTT. It yields the protein CASSLDRSPGELFF.

The chain joins TRBV29-1 to TRBJ2-2; TRBD1 aligns across 11 bases. Germline assignment: CDR1 SQVTM and CDR2 ANQGSEA. V dropped 6 bases and J dropped 7; count of bases not matched to a gene: 7. This CDR3 is 14 amino acids long. The CDR3 DNA reads as TGCAGCGTCATACCGGGACAGGGGGTCGGGGAGCTGTTTTTT. Amino acids: CSVIPGQGVGELFF.

This clonotype was counted between two and nine times. The rearrangement links TRBV24-1 to TRBJ2-3; D remains ambiguous. Trimming took off 3 bases at V and 0 bases at J, with 9 bases between the two ends. The CDR3 contains 15 residues. Germline V CDR1 and CDR2: KGHDR, SFDVKD. Written as DNA, the CDR3 is TGTGCCACCAGTGATACCCGCAGTAGCACAGATACGCAGTATTTT. It is translated as CATSDTRSSTDTQYF.

Many counts were recorded for this clonotype. This chain uses TRBV6-1 with TRBJ1-1, with no clear D. The V end was cut by 1 base, the J end by 1 base, with 7 bases between. Germline values: CDR1 MNHNS, CDR2 SASEGT. The CDR3 has 14 residues. CDR3 sequence (DNA): TGTGCCAGCAGTGAAGAATGGACGAACACTGAAGCTTTCTTT. Translation: CASSEEWTNTEAFF.

This clonotype was recorded many times. This sequence joins TRBV11-2 and TRBJ2-5; 8 bases map to TRBD2. This CDR3 contains 16 residues. Germline CDR1 reads SGHAT; CDR2 reads FQNNGV. Trimming at V came to 5 bases and at J to 9 bases, leaving 17 bases not matched to a gene. This chain's CDR3 is CASSPSGGEPLWAQYF. For the CDR3, the DNA is TGTGCCAGCAGCCCGAGCGGGGGTGAACCTCTTTGGGCCCAGTACTTC.

This clonotype was recorded many times. J is TRBJ2-7 and V is TRBV6-5; TRBD1 might be the D (5 bases). CDR3 length: 14 amino acids. Per the germline V gene, CDR1 is MNHEY and CDR2 is SVGAGI. V was pared by 6 bases and J by 5 bases, with 17 bases between. The CDR3 nucleotides read TGTGCCAGCAGCCCCCGCAGGGATGCCCACGAGCAGTACTTC. Its protein is CASSPRRDAHEQYF.

This clonotype appeared many times. The chain uses TRBV2 and TRBJ2-7; TRBD1 agrees at 8 bases. Trimming cost V 7 bases and J 5 bases; bases outside gene matches: 7. Germline V gene sequence: CDR1 SNHLY, CDR2 FYNNEI. This CDR3 comprises 13 residues. The CDR3 loop reads CASIWTGSHEQYF. CDR3 nucleotides: TGTGCCAGCATATGGACAGGGTCCCACGAGCAGTACTTC. The full variable domain, its missing parts supplied by reference TRBV2 and TRBJ2-7, is EPEVTQTPSHQVTQMGQEVILRCVPISNHLYFYWYRQILGQKVEFLVSFYNNEISEKSEIFDDQFSVERPDGSNFTLKIRSTKLEDSAMYFCASIWTGSHEQYFGPGTRLTVT.

The chain combines TRBV7-8 with TRBJ2-7, with 9 bases lining up with TRBD1. V shed 5 bases and J 1 base; nucleotides not matched to a gene: 9. Germline V CDR1 and CDR2: SGHVS, FQNEAQ. CDR3 length: 16 amino acids. For the CDR3, the DNA is TGTGCCAGCAGCCTCCCCCGACAGGGGGGATCCTACGAGCAGTACTTC. Its protein is CASSLPRQGGSYEQYF.

This clonotype was seen at least ten times. J is TRBJ2-6 and V is TRBV12-3 or TRBV12-4, with 7 bases matching TRBD1. V shed 4 bases and J 1 base; nucleotides not matched to a gene: 13. The CDR3 spans 19 residues. CDR3 loop: CASSSVVGTAQSGANVLTF. CDR3 nucleotide sequence: TGTGCCAGCAGTTCGGTGGTTGGGACAGCTCAATCTGGGGCCAACGTCCTGACTTTC.

This clonotype was counted at least ten times. The gene calls are TRBV20-1 and TRBJ2-2; D possibly corresponds to TRBD1 (6 bases). Trimming removed 4 bases from V and 3 bases from J, with 12 bases in between. CDR3 length: 14 residues. Germline-derived CDR1 and CDR2 are DFQATT and SNEGSKA (reference sequence). The CDR3 nucleotides read TGCAGTGCTACCGACAGGTTCGACACCGGGGAGCTGTTTTTT. It is translated as CSATDRFDTGELFF.

This clonotype was detected ten times or more. This chain joins TRBV9 and TRBJ1-1, with D possibly matching TRBD1 (6 bases). The CDR3 loop spans 13 amino acids. CDR1 is SGDLS and CDR2 is YYNGEE in the germline V gene. Trimming left V 3 bases short and J 5 bases short, with 11 bases between. CDR3 nucleotide sequence: TGTGCCAGCAGCGCGGGGGGCGCGACTGAAGCTTTCTTT. Its translation: CASSAGGATEAFF.

This clonotype has at least ten counts. CDR3 in amino acids: CAISDGGYNSPLHF. As DNA, the CDR3 is TGTGCCATCAGTGACGGGGGGTATAATTCACCCCTCCACTTT. The chain recombines TRBV10-3 with TRBJ1-6, with a weak D call TRBD1 (5 bases). This CDR3 has 14 amino acids. Germline V CDR1 and CDR2: ENHRY, SYGVKD. V lost 3 bases to trimming and J lost 4 bases, with 7 bases between them.